The 24 T cell receptor beta chains below all came from one sample that was sequenced in a study of sequential checkpoint blockade in melanoma. The repertoire was sequenced with immunoSEQ multiplex PCR; TCRdb's copy has only in-frame clones and lacks some. The repertoire holds about 32,000 clones, with roughly 85% as singletons. As to treatment: randomized to nivolumab then ipilimumab (arm A) or the reverse (arm B). Here the sequenced sample was CD8+ T cells sorted from blood (inferred from file names), taken from a patient given nivolumab and ipilimumab in sequence. The receptors originated from a human donor with melanoma.

The chain is built from TRBV4-1 and TRBJ1-4; 7 bases are a match to TRBD1. The CDR3 has 17 amino acids. CDR1 and CDR2 (germline): MGHRA, YSYEKL. With 0 bases clipped from V and 1 base from J, the junction kept 5 bases outside the gene matches. The DNA of the CDR3 is TGCGCCAGCAGCCAAGAACCCTCAGGGGGAACTAATGAAAAACTGTTTTTT. It specifies CASSQEPSGGTNEKLFF.

The chain uses TRBV23-1 and TRBJ2-3; TRBD1 agrees at 8 bases. TRBV23-1 is known as an ORF, though its function is uncertain. This CDR3 region has 14 residues. Losses at the gene ends were 9 bases for V and 3 bases for J; bases not matched to a gene: 8. This CDR3 is CASPPDRVTDTQYF. CDR3 in DNA: TGCGCCAGTCCCCCGGACAGGGTTACAGATACGCAGTATTTT.

This clone was seen just once. The chain joins TRBV6-5 to TRBJ1-5; no reliable D call. CDR1 and CDR2 (germline): MNHEY, SVGAGI. V lost 2 bases and J lost 3, with 14 bases in between. The CDR3 extends over 16 amino acids. The CDR3 is CASSYGPGPPNQPQHF. CDR3 sequence (DNA): TGTGCCAGCAGTTACGGGCCTGGGCCACCCAATCAGCCCCAGCATTTT.

The V and J genes are TRBV5-1 and TRBJ2-7; unclear D gene. Germline loops: CDR1 SGHRS, CDR2 YFSETQ. Trimming left V 4 bases short and J 3 bases short, with 11 bases between. The CDR3 consists of 13 residues. Here the CDR3 DNA reads TGCGCCAGCAGCCGGCAGGCTGACTACGAGCAGTACTTC. It translates to CASSRQADYEQYF.

The gene calls are TRBV6-5 and TRBJ2-1, with a tentative D call TRBD2 (7 bases). In germline, CDR1 is MNHEY, CDR2 SVGAGI. CDR3 length equals 15 residues. V was trimmed by 2 bases and J by 7 bases, leaving 15 bases between them. CDR3 nucleotide sequence: TGTGCCAGCAGTTACGGGCAGGGAGGGGGGAATGAGCAGTTCTTC. Translating it yields CASSYGQGGGNEQFF.

This clone appeared a few times. V gene TRBV9 combines with J gene TRBJ2-2, with D possibly TRBD2 on 6 matching bases. V lost 1 base and J 3 bases, leaving 10 bases between the germline ends. CDR1 SGDLS and CDR2 YYNGEE come from the germline V gene. CDR3 length: 15 residues. The CDR3 DNA is TGTGCCAGCAGCGTATCGGGAGCGGACACCGGGGAGCTGTTTTTT. Translation gives CASSVSGADTGELFF.

Relative to its sample, this clone is medium-sized. The genes are TRBV4-3 and TRBJ2-7; a possible D gene is TRBD1 (5 bases). Trimming removed 0 bases from V and 1 base from J, with 10 bases in between. Per germline, CDR1 LGHNA and CDR2 YSLEER. CDR3 size: 15 residues. CDR3 loop: CASSQDDSSSYEQYF. CDR3 in DNA: TGCGCCAGCAGCCAAGATGACAGCTCGTCCTACGAGCAGTACTTC.

The chain uses TRBV5-6 and TRBJ2-5; the D gene is possibly TRBD2 (6 bases). The CDR3 runs 16 residues. V gave up 4 bases and J gave up 6 bases, with 22 bases separating them. Looked up from germline, CDR1 is SGHDT and CDR2 is YYEEEE. The CDR3 DNA sequence: TGTGCCAGCAGCCTCGGGGGTAGCGTGACGGGAAAGACCCAGTACTTC. Protein product: CASSLGGSVTGKTQYF.

The chain recombines TRBV9 with TRBJ1-1, with D perhaps TRBD1 (5 bases). V lost 0 bases, J lost 0 bases, and 9 bases lay in between. Germline V gene sequence: CDR1 SGDLS, CDR2 YYNGEE. The CDR3 loop spans 15 amino acids. The CDR3 region has the DNA TGTGCCAGCAGCGTAGATGGGGCTTTGAACACTGAAGCTTTCTTT. It translates to CASSVDGALNTEAFF.

This clone was counted a single time. The rearrangement uses TRBV15 and TRBJ1-1, with D possibly matching TRBD1 (5 bases). CDR1 and CDR2 from the germline V gene are LNHNV and YYDKDF (reference sequence). V dropped 1 base and J dropped 4 bases, with 7 bases sitting between them. The CDR3 runs 13 residues. The CDR3 is CATSRATATEAFF. The DNA for the CDR3 is TGTGCCACCAGCAGAGCGACAGCCACTGAAGCTTTCTTT.

This clone turned up a few times. The genes are TRBV27 and TRBJ2-7; TRBD2 aligns across 8 bases. The CDR3 runs 15 residues. Germline CDR1 is MNHEY and CDR2 is SMNVEV (reference sequence). Trimming removed 0 bases from V and 1 base from J; junction bases left unmatched: 2. This chain's CDR3 is CASSLSSGVSYEQYF. For the CDR3, the DNA is TGTGCCAGCAGTTTATCTAGCGGGGTGTCCTACGAGCAGTACTTC.

This chain links TRBV5-6 with TRBJ2-2, with D perhaps matching TRBD1 (5 bases). Germline CDR1 reads SGHDT; CDR2 reads YYEEEE. The CDR3 extends over 15 amino acids. Trimming took off 1 base at V and 4 bases at J, with 11 bases between the two ends. The chain's CDR3 is CASSLMWGTTGELFF. CDR3 coding DNA: TGTGCCAGCAGCTTGATGTGGGGCACCACCGGGGAGCTGTTTTTT.

The rearrangement joins TRBV7-7 to TRBJ2-7; D possibly corresponds to TRBD2 (5 bases). Deletions cut 5 bases from V and 4 bases from J, with 15 bases between. This CDR3 has 14 amino acids. Germline CDR1 is SSHAT and CDR2 is FNYEAQ (reference sequence). The CDR3 DNA reads TGTGCCAGCAGCCCAGCCCCTGAGGGTTACGAGCAGTACTTC. Translation: CASSPAPEGYEQYF.

The chain couples TRBV4-1 to TRBJ1-2, with TRBD1 as a possible D gene (5 bases). This CDR3 comprises 16 residues. Trimming took off 4 bases at V and 6 bases at J, with 21 bases between the two ends. The germline gives CDR1 MGHRA, CDR2 YSYEKL. The CDR3 nucleotides read TGCGCCAGCAGCCTGCTCCGGGGGAAGCGTCAGGATGGCTACACCTTC. Protein sequence: CASSLLRGKRQDGYTF.

This clone was recorded a few times. The rearrangement uses TRBV5-8 and TRBJ1-4; 8 bases agree with TRBD1. This CDR3 has 15 residues. Trimming cost V 4 bases and J 0 bases; bases outside gene matches: 2. The germline CDR1 and CDR2 sequences are SGHTS and YDEGEE. The CDR3 region has the DNA TGTGCCAGCAGCCAGACAGGGGCAACTAATGAAAAACTGTTTTTT. Its translation is CASSQTGATNEKLFF.

The chain combines TRBV20-1 with TRBJ2-5, with a tentative D call TRBD2 (6 bases). Germline assignment: CDR1 DFQATT and CDR2 SNEGSKA (reference sequence). The CDR3 is 11 amino acids. The CDR3 DNA reads as TGCAGCGCCTGGGTTGGGGAGGCCCAGTACTTC. Protein: CSAWVGEAQYF.

The chain combines TRBV6-6 with TRBJ2-7; no reliable D call. V was clipped by 0 bases and J by 4 bases, with 7 bases between them. CDR1 and CDR2 (germline): MNHNY, SVGAGI (reference sequence). CDR3 size: 13 residues. The CDR3 DNA follows: TGTGCCAGCAGTTACTCGAAAGAGTACGAGCAGTACTTC. Its protein product is CASSYSKEYEQYF.

The chain uses TRBV6-5 and TRBJ2-1; perhaps TRBD1 as D (5 bases). The germline V gene encodes CDR1 MNHEY and CDR2 SVGAGI. V was clipped by 8 bases and J by 2 bases, with 16 bases between them. The CDR3 loop spans 15 amino acids. The CDR3 nucleotides are TGTGCCAGCCCCCCCCAGGGTATCGCCTACAATGAGCAGTTCTTC. It specifies CASPPQGIAYNEQFF.

This clone was observed a handful of times. The CDR3 reads CASSLALGNTEAFF. In DNA form, the CDR3 reads TGTGCCAGCAGCTTAGCGCTAGGGAACACTGAAGCTTTCTTT. The chain couples TRBV7-9 to TRBJ1-1; D gene ambiguous. Germline V lookup: CDR1 SEHNR, CDR2 FQNEAQ (reference sequence). Trimming took 0 bases from V and 1 from J, leaving 6 bases between them. There are 14 residues in the CDR3.

Regarding this clone: This CDR3 is also generated by other DNA sequences in the sample. The chain combines TRBV9 with TRBJ2-3; D perhaps matches TRBD2 (6 bases). The CDR3 runs to 14 residues. V lost 7 bases to trimming and J lost 0 bases, with 12 bases between them. Germline V gives CDR1 SGDLS, CDR2 YYNGEE. The CDR3 coding sequence is TGTGCCAGCTCTGTCGGGGGAAGCACAGATACGCAGTATTTT. Its translation is CASSVGGSTDTQYF.

Worth noting for this clone: An end of the junction does not agree with germline; a read error may underlie this. The CDR3 protein is CASGQGVSGGPSNIQYF. The CDR3 nucleotides read TGCGCCAGCGGCCAAGGTGTTAGCGGGGGGCCCAGTAACATTCAGTACTTC. The genes are TRBV4-3 and TRBJ2-4, with 10 bases lining up with TRBD2. CDR3 length: 17 residues. In germline, CDR1 is LGHNA, CDR2 YSLEER.

This chain uses TRBV6-5 with TRBJ1-2, with D maybe TRBD1 (5 bases). Per the germline V gene, CDR1 is MNHEY and CDR2 is SVGAGI. The CDR3 covers 14 residues. Trimming took off 0 bases at V and 8 bases at J, with 13 bases between the two ends. In nucleotides, the CDR3 is TGTGCCAGCAGTTACTCCGGGGGGGGAAACGGCTACACCTTC. This translates into CASSYSGGGNGYTF.

V gene TRBV6-1 combines with J gene TRBJ2-1; possibly TRBD1 for D (6 bases). This CDR3 comprises 13 residues. V was shortened by 5 bases and J by 5 bases, with 10 bases between the two germline ends. Germline V gives CDR1 MNHNS, CDR2 SASEGT. The CDR3: CASSPDRHNEQFF. The CDR3 DNA sequence: TGTGCCAGCAGTCCAGACAGGCACAATGAGCAGTTCTTC.

For the CDR3, the DNA is TGTGCCAGCAGCGACTCGACAGGGCCCCACGCAAGGACTGAAGCTTTCTTT. This sequence encodes CASSDSTGPHARTEAFF. The J gene is TRBJ1-1, the V gene TRBV9; 7 bases match TRBD1. Germline V gene data show CDR1 as SGDLS and CDR2 as YYNGEE. The V segment lost 3 bases and the J segment 5 bases; nucleotides outside the gene matches: 16. The CDR3 contains 17 residues.